One sample yielded the 6 T cell receptor beta chains listed below, sequenced in a study of human T cells and chemical hapten exposure (dated by TCRdb to the early 2020s). In the paper's terms, the time point label means: pre-sensitization, week 0. The sample's treatment or condition label, in plain terms: therapeutic diphenylcyclopropenone sensitization with weekly scalp DPC. Libraries came from RACE. Sequencing relied on a NextSeq 500. TCRdb reprocessed the public reads (quality trimming at Q25 with fastp, clone calling with MiXCR) and kept in-frame beta chains. Rows matching on CDR3 protein sequence are summarized as one entry with the most common DNA and genes. For this sample the table gives 52,000 or so distinct CDR3 sequences, of which roughly a tenth were detected only once. Of the sample, 9.6% falls within the top ten clones. Source: whole blood, taken in connection with sensitization to the hapten diphenylcyclopropenone (DPC). These receptors all come from a man aged 40-50 years with alopecia areata. Some clones in this sample may be carry-over from other donors' samples.

This chain connects TRBV4-1 to TRBJ2-7; D unresolved. The CDR3 has 13 amino acids. The V and J ends lost 2 bases and 4 bases respectively, with 9 bases between them. Germline-derived CDR1 and CDR2 are MGHRA and YSYEKL. The CDR3 DNA reads as TGCGCCAGCAGCCAACTACTGCGGTACGAGCAGTACTTC. It is translated as CASSQLLRYEQYF.

This clonotype was seen at least ten times. This CDR3 reads CASSLDPSTDTQYF. CDR3 sequence (DNA): TGTGCCAGCAGCTTAGACCCGAGCACAGATACGCAGTATTTT. The chain employs TRBV7-2 and TRBJ2-3; D gene ambiguous. Germline V lookup: CDR1 SGHTA, CDR2 FQGNSA. There are 14 residues in the CDR3. V lost 1 base and J 0 bases, leaving 5 bases between the germline ends.

By its share, this clonotype is medium-sized (0.01 to 0.1%). The chain joins TRBV7-9 to TRBJ2-5, with 10 bases lining up with TRBD2. Per the germline V gene, CDR1 is SEHNR and CDR2 is FQNEAQ (reference sequence). V lost 5 bases, J lost 8 bases, and 8 bases stayed unmatched. The CDR3 runs 14 residues. DNA for the CDR3: TGTGCCAGCAGCGAAGGACTAGCGGAAATAACCCAGTACTTC. Translating it yields CASSEGLAEITQYF. Full variable domain (outside the CDR3, taken from reference TRBV7-9 and TRBJ2-5): DTGVSQNPRHKITKRGQNVTFRCDPISEHNRLYWYRQTLGQGPEFLTYFQNEAQLEKSRLLSDRFSAERPKGSFSTLEIQRTEQGDSAMYLCASSEGLAEITQYFGPGTRLLVL.

The chain is built from TRBV20-1 and TRBJ2-1, with D unclear. CDR1 and CDR2 from the germline V gene are DFQATT and SNEGSKA (reference sequence). CDR3 length: 11 amino acids. The germline V and J ends were trimmed by 6 bases and 7 bases, with 10 bases remaining between them. This chain's CDR3 is CSASHQNEQFF. Here the CDR3 DNA reads TGCAGTGCCAGTCATCAAAATGAGCAGTTCTTC.

This sequence joins TRBV20-1 and TRBJ1-1; D not resolved. Germline V gene sequence: CDR1 DFQATT, CDR2 SNEGSKA (reference sequence). The germline V and J ends were trimmed by 0 bases and 5 bases, with 13 bases remaining between them. There are 14 residues in the CDR3. The CDR3 protein is CSARDVSGNTEAFF. CDR3 DNA: TGCAGTGCTAGAGATGTGTCGGGAAATACTGAAGCTTTCTTT.

The chain recombines TRBV29-1 with TRBJ2-2; 7 nucleotides agree with TRBD2. The ends lost 2 bases at V and 7 bases at J; junction bases unmatched: 4. The CDR3 loop spans 13 amino acids. Germline V gene data show CDR1 as SQVTM and CDR2 as ANQGSEA. This CDR3 reads CSVESGKGGELFF. The CDR3 DNA follows: TGCAGCGTTGAAAGCGGGAAGGGCGGGGAGCTGTTTTTT.